This entry lists 4 T cell receptor beta chains sequenced from one sample in a study of long-term antiretroviral therapy in people with HIV. Assay version v3.0 of immunoSEQ was used, and it was run at survey level. The data were produced by immunoSEQ multiplex PCR, yet TCRdb's version contains in-frame clones alone and is incomplete. Counted here are about 48,000 clones, about 80% occurring once; the ten biggest clones make up roughly 3.2%. This specimen was unsorted PBMCs, taken 0.8 years after starting antiretroviral therapy. Receptors originate from a woman aged 18-35 years with HIV.

This rearrangement joins TRBV7-6 to TRBJ1-3; D not certain. Germline V gene sequence: CDR1 SGHVS, CDR2 FNYEAQ. V lost 6 bases, J lost 4 bases, and 10 bases lay in between. The CDR3 runs to 13 residues. CDR3 nucleotide sequence: TGTGCCAGCAGAAAAGCTCCAGGAAACACCATATATTTT. It is translated as CASRKAPGNTIYF.

The chain has TRBV7-2 and TRBJ1-2; 10 bases map to TRBD1. Losses at the gene ends were 1 base for V and 6 bases for J; bases not matched to a gene: 5. Germline values: CDR1 SGHTA, CDR2 FQGNSA. The CDR3 contains 15 residues. In DNA form, the CDR3 reads TGTGCCAGCAGCTTAGGGACAGGGGGGAATCATGGCTACACCTTC. It encodes CASSLGTGGNHGYTF.

The rearrangement links TRBV7-2 to TRBJ2-1; D is perhaps TRBD2 (6 bases). The CDR3 consists of 16 residues. Trimming pared 5 bases from V and 6 bases from J, leaving 20 bases between. Germline V gene lookup returns CDR1 SGHTA and CDR2 FQGNSA. CDR3 in DNA: TGTGCCAGCAGCCCCCCGGGACTCCCAATGAGCAATGAGCAGTTCTTC. It specifies CASSPPGLPMSNEQFF.

The rearrangement links TRBV18 to TRBJ1-1, with TRBD1 as a possible D gene (5 bases). V shed 4 bases and J shed 0 bases, with 12 bases lying between them. Germline loops: CDR1 KGHSH, CDR2 LQKENI. There are 15 residues in the CDR3. The DNA for the CDR3 is TGTGCCAGCTCACAGTCCCGAGGGGTGAACACTGAAGCTTTCTTT. Translation gives CASSQSRGVNTEAFF. The complete variable domain, with remaining parts taken from reference TRBV18 and TRBJ1-1, reads NAGVMQNPRHLVRRRGQEARLRCSPMKGHSHVYWYRQLPEEGLKFMVYLQKENIIDESGMPKERFSAEFPKEGPSILRIQQVVRGDSAAYFCASSQSRGVNTEAFFGQGTRLTVV.